This T cell receptor (beta chain) emerged from a study of cytomegalovirus exposure and HLA in healthy donors. The PCR made use of 60 Vbeta and 13 Jbeta primers. Method: immunoSEQ multiplex PCR; TCRdb's copy keeps in-frame clones and lacks some. The data show about 120,000 clones, with over 70% seen just once and 2.5% to 3.5% held by the top ten. This CDR3 has 15 residues. V lost 0 bases to trimming and J lost 8 bases, with 15 bases between them. Germline values: CDR1 SGDLS, CDR2 YYNGEE. This sequence was found in a woman aged 50 to 65 in good health and CMV-seronegative. What was sequenced was PBMCs. The V and J genes are TRBV9 and TRBJ2-1; D call uncertain. The CDR3 loop reads CASSVGSAVLDEQFF. In DNA, the CDR3 is TGTGCCAGCAGCGTAGGATCGGCAGTTCTAGATGAGCAGTTCTTC.